A selection of T cell receptor beta chains follows, all from one sample in a study of cytomegalovirus exposure and HLA in healthy donors. Sequenced by immunoSEQ multiplex PCR; TCRdb stores in-frame clones only, minus some. The sample yields some 150,000 clones, roughly three quarters seen once. Sequenced input: PBMCs. These receptors came from a man aged 25-45 years in good health and CMV-seropositive. The CDR3 runs from the conserved cysteine through the conserved F or W. The D gene is left open where the match is weak. Some rows have no size entry. The others give once, few or many, or a class for an expanded clone.

v_gene	j_gene	d_gene	len	abundance	CDR3aa	CDR3nt
TRBV30	TRBJ1-5	NA	14	NA	CAWSGGFGNQPQHF	TGTGCCTGGAGTGGGGGCTTTGGCAATCAGCCCCAGCATTTT
TRBV2	TRBJ1-4	TRBD1	16	NA	CASSPGQGIFWEKLFF	TGTGCCAGCAGTCCGGGACAGGGGATCTTTTGGGAAAAACTGTTTTTT
TRBV5-1	TRBJ1-1	NA	15	NA	CASSVLQGLDTEAFF	TGCGCCAGCAGCGTACTACAGGGATTGGACACTGAAGCTTTCTTT
TRBV5-1	TRBJ1-2	TRBD1	15	once	CASSLWSGGGYGYTF	TGCGCCAGCAGCTTGTGGTCAGGGGGCGGCTATGGCTACACCTTC
TRBV7-9	TRBJ1-4	NA	14	once	CASSSGGGIEKLFF	TGTGCCAGCAGCTCCGGGGGGGGGATTGAAAAACTGTTTTTT
TRBV6-6	TRBJ2-1	NA	15	NA	CASNPGRGRYNEQFF	TGTGCCAGCAACCCCGGTCGGGGGAGATACAATGAGCAGTTCTTC
TRBV2	TRBJ1-6	NA	13	NA	CASRGTHYSPLHF	TGTGCCAGCAGGGGGACACATTATTCACCCCTCCACTTT
TRBV5-1	TRBJ2-5	TRBD1	15	NA	CASSPDRGTQETQYF	TGCGCCAGCAGCCCAGACAGGGGCACCCAAGAGACCCAGTACTTC
TRBV7-2	TRBJ2-2	NA	12	NA	CASSSLPGELFF	TGTGCCAGCAGCTCCCTACCCGGGGAGCTGTTTTTT
TRBV5-1	TRBJ1-1	NA	14	NA	CASSSGTSSTEAFF	TGCGCCAGCAGCTCTGGGACTTCGAGCACTGAAGCTTTCTTT
TRBV25-1	TRBJ2-1	NA	15	once	CAIRATGSTTNEQFF	TGTGCCATCCGGGCGACAGGCTCCACTACAAATGAGCAGTTCTTC
TRBV28	TRBJ1-2	TRBD1	14	NA	CASSLWATGFGYTF	TGTGCCAGCAGTTTATGGGCGACAGGGTTTGGCTACACCTTC
TRBV7-3	TRBJ2-7	TRBD1	13	NA	CASSKGQPYEQYF	TGTGCCAGCAGTAAGGGACAGCCCTACGAGCAGTACTTC
TRBV19	TRBJ1-1	TRBD1	16	NA	CASSTGQGQGNTEAFF	TGTGCCAGTAGTACAGGACAGGGGCAAGGGAACACTGAAGCTTTCTTT
TRBV5-4	TRBJ1-6	TRBD1	14	few	CASSPGTGISPLHF	TGTGCCAGCAGCCCCGGGACAGGGATTTCACCCCTCCACTTT
TRBV19	TRBJ1-2	TRBD1	15	NA	CASSIPAGGLRGYTF	TGTGCCAGTAGTATACCGGCAGGGGGACTTAGGGGCTACACCTTC
TRBV27	TRBJ2-7	NA	13	NA	CATSFASSYEQYF	TGTGCCACCTCATTCGCGAGCTCCTACGAGCAGTACTTC
TRBV28	TRBJ2-4	TRBD1	15	NA	CASSKTGGSKNIQYF	TGTGCCAGCAGTAAAACAGGGGGCTCCAAAAACATTCAGTACTTC
TRBV27	TRBJ1-5	TRBD1	14	NA	CASRRQGLKEPQHF	TGTGCCAGCAGGCGACAGGGCCTCAAGGAGCCCCAGCATTTT
TRBV14	TRBJ2-5	TRBD2	14	NA	CASSPRWGGETQYF	TGTGCCAGCAGCCCGCGATGGGGGGGAGAGACCCAGTACTTC
TRBV6-1	TRBJ2-3	TRBD2	19	NA	CASSETGGGGALARDTQYF	TGTGCCAGCAGTGAGACGGGCGGCGGGGGGGCGCTTGCCAGAGATACGCAGTATTTT
TRBV7-2	TRBJ2-1	NA	13	NA	CASSSRPGNEQFF	TGTGCCAGCAGCTCGAGGCCGGGCAATGAGCAGTTCTTC
TRBV5-1	TRBJ2-5	TRBD1	14	NA	CASSLGTGGETQYF	TGCGCCAGCAGCTTGGGGACAGGGGGAGAGACCCAGTACTTC
TRBV6-9	TRBJ2-6	NA	17	NA	CASIVGQMSAGANVLTF	TGTGCCAGCATCGTCGGACAGATGTCGGCCGGGGCCAACGTCCTGACTTTC
TRBV10-2	TRBJ2-3	TRBD2	14	NA	CASRSVAGTDTQYF	TGCGCCAGCAGGTCGGTAGCGGGGACAGATACGCAGTATTTT
TRBV6-5	TRBJ1-4	NA	14	NA	CASSRQEGREKLFF	TGTGCCAGCAGTAGACAAGAGGGTCGCGAAAAACTGTTTTTT
TRBV18	TRBJ2-5	NA	12	NA	CASSPLGETQYF	TGTGCCAGCTCACCACTCGGGGAGACCCAGTACTTC
TRBV6-5	TRBJ1-2	NA	14	NA	CASSSREFDYGYTF	TGTGCCAGCAGTTCCCGGGAGTTTGACTATGGCTACACCTTC
TRBV2	TRBJ1-5	TRBD1	14	NA	CASSDVGQNQPQHF	TGTGCCAGCAGTGATGTGGGACAGAATCAGCCCCAGCATTTT
TRBV7-6	TRBJ2-2	TRBD2	14	NA	CASLAGGNTGELFF	TGTGCGTCACTAGCGGGAGGGAACACCGGGGAGCTGTTTTTT
TRBV6-1	TRBJ1-6	NA	14	NA	CASSIQSYNSPLHF	TGTGCCAGCAGTATACAGTCCTATAATTCACCCCTCCACTTT
TRBV6-6	TRBJ2-5	TRBD1	14	NA	CASSYSWDSGTQYF	TGTGCCAGCAGTTACTCCTGGGACAGCGGAACCCAGTACTTC
TRBV5-4	TRBJ2-2	TRBD2	15	NA	CASSPTGTSDGELFF	TGTGCCAGCAGCCCAACCGGGACTAGCGACGGGGAGCTGTTTTTT
TRBV7-3	TRBJ1-2	NA	13	NA	CASSPDKNYGYTF	TGTGCCAGCAGCCCGGACAAGAACTATGGCTACACCTTC
TRBV10-1	TRBJ2-2	TRBD2	17	NA	CASSGRTSGRGTGELFF	TGCGCCAGCAGTGGCCGGACTAGCGGGAGAGGCACCGGGGAGCTGTTTTTT
TRBV9	TRBJ2-7	TRBD2	15	NA	CASSVGGGTSYEQYF	TGTGCCAGCAGCGTAGGCGGGGGTACCTCCTACGAGCAGTACTTC
TRBV10-3	TRBJ2-7	TRBD1	13	NA	CATRDRRPYEQYF	TGTGCCACCCGGGACAGACGACCCTACGAGCAGTACTTC
TRBV27	TRBJ2-2	NA	15	NA	CASSPRGGNTGELFF	TGTGCCAGCAGTCCCAGGGGCGGGAACACCGGGGAGCTGTTTTTT
TRBV7-8	TRBJ2-2	NA	14	NA	CASQPDRITGELFF	TGTGCCAGCCAACCCGACAGAATCACCGGGGAGCTGTTTTTT
TRBV7-6	TRBJ1-4	TRBD1	15	NA	CASSFRTGGEEKLFF	TGTGCCAGCAGCTTCCGGACAGGGGGCGAGGAAAAACTGTTTTTT
TRBV7-9	TRBJ2-7	TRBD2	14	NA	CASSLGGGSYEQYF	TGTGCCAGCAGCTTAGGGGGAGGGTCCTACGAGCAGTACTTC
TRBV7-9	TRBJ2-5	NA	16	NA	CASSLGGGVGEETQYF	TGTGCCAGCAGCTTGGGGGGGGGCGTTGGTGAAGAGACCCAGTACTTC
TRBV6-5	TRBJ1-4	TRBD1	15	NA	CASSYSTGVGEKLFF	TGTGCCAGCAGTTACTCGACAGGGGTGGGCGAAAAACTGTTTTTT
TRBV25-1	TRBJ2-1	TRBD2	18	once	CASSENPEAAGGRDEQFF	TGTGCCAGCAGTGAAAACCCGGAGGCAGCGGGGGGCCGGGATGAGCAGTTCTTC
TRBV15	TRBJ1-2	TRBD1	18	NA	CATSRDPRTGGRNYGYTF	TGTGCCACCAGCAGAGATCCAAGAACAGGGGGCAGGAACTATGGCTACACCTTC
TRBV5-6	TRBJ2-7	TRBD2	16	NA	CASSLVQREVTYEQYF	TGTGCCAGCAGCTTGGTCCAGCGGGAGGTAACCTACGAGCAGTACTTC
TRBV4-1	TRBJ2-1	TRBD2	17	NA	CASSPGGAGAGYNEQFF	TGCGCCAGCAGCCCGGGCGGGGCGGGAGCAGGATACAATGAGCAGTTCTTC
TRBV29-1	TRBJ2-3	NA	16	once	CSVEYQTRWGSDTQYF	TGCAGCGTTGAATACCAGACTAGATGGGGCTCAGATACGCAGTATTTT
TRBV5-1	TRBJ1-1	NA	16	NA	CASSAGGGTGNTEAFF	TGCGCCAGCAGCGCCGGGGGTGGCACAGGCAACACTGAAGCTTTCTTT
TRBV12-5	TRBJ2-3	NA	12	NA	CASEGPGYTQYF	TGTGCTAGTGAAGGTCCGGGGTATACGCAGTATTTT
TRBV6-5	TRBJ2-7	TRBD2	13	NA	CASGGTRDYEQYF	TGTGCCAGCGGGGGGACTAGGGACTACGAGCAGTACTTC
TRBV11-3	TRBJ2-3	NA	14	few	CASSLDSVTDTQYF	TGTGCCAGCAGCTTAGATTCAGTAACAGATACGCAGTATTTT
TRBV7-3	TRBJ2-1	TRBD2	16	NA	CASSPQWGGGAGEQFF	TGTGCCAGCAGCCCTCAGTGGGGCGGGGGGGCGGGAGAGCAGTTCTTC
TRBV2	TRBJ1-5	TRBD1	14	NA	CASSEDRGLTPQHF	TGTGCCAGCAGTGAGGACAGGGGCCTAACACCCCAGCATTTT
TRBV27	TRBJ1-2	NA	15	few	CASSLIPSREYGYTF	TGTGCCAGCAGTTTGATACCAAGCCGGGAGTATGGCTACACCTTC
TRBV28	TRBJ1-1	TRBD1	13	NA	CATRTGGNTEAFF	TGTGCCACCCGGACAGGGGGGAACACTGAAGCTTTCTTT
TRBV9	TRBJ1-5	NA	14	NA	CASSLEGSNQPQHF	TGTGCCAGCTCCCTCGAGGGCAGCAATCAGCCCCAGCATTTT
TRBV6-5	TRBJ2-5	TRBD2	14	NA	CASSSIAGDETQYF	TGTGCCAGCAGCTCAATAGCGGGAGACGAGACCCAGTACTTC
TRBV19	TRBJ2-2	TRBD2	14	NA	CATKRGTNTGELFF	TGTGCCACCAAGCGGGGAACGAACACCGGGGAGCTGTTTTTT
TRBV9	TRBJ1-2	NA	12	NA	CASSNTGSGYTF	TGTGCCAGCAGCAACACAGGGTCGGGCTACACCTTC